The T cell receptor (beta chain) under discussion was sequenced for a study of human T cells and chemical hapten exposure. TCRdb re-called the RACE reads through MiXCR, storing one row per CDR3 protein. The sample holds roughly 40,000 distinct CDR3 sequences; around 8.9% are singletons and the top ten take over 14%. The time point is: patch test 2, 6 weeks after DPC sensitization. Noted treatment: therapeutic diphenylcyclopropenone sensitization with weekly scalp DPC. Details on this clonotype: Its target is unknown. A much larger clone lies one base from this, so it may be a read error.

Study-wide results and limits: High-frequency TCRs, those above 1 in 1000, stayed the same after DPC sensitization. Positive correlation was observed between PT1 expanded TCR counts and patch test score.

Germline-derived CDR1 and CDR2 are SEHNR and FQNEAQ (reference sequence). The CDR3 is made up of 15 amino acids. The genes are TRBV7-9 and TRBJ2-5; D might be TRBD2 (6 bases). This sequence was found in a middle-aged woman with alopecia areata. Some clones in this sample may be carry-over from other donors' samples. Source: whole blood, taken in connection with sensitization to the hapten diphenylcyclopropenone (DPC). DNA for the CDR3: TGTGCCAGCAGCCCCCCCTGGCGGGACCAAAAGACCCAGTACTTC. Its translation: CASSPPWRDQKTQYF.